This T cell receptor beta chain was sequenced in a study of Ad26.COV2.S vaccination and SARS-CoV-2 variants. Background on the study: Trial arm assignment for the donor was COV1001 Ad26.COV2.S. The vaccine Ad26.COV2.S was put into the muscle once, or twice with 56 days between.

Treatment reported: roughly 20 received Ad26.COV2.S at low or high dose, single or two shots; 5 received placebo; per-sample allocation not given. Each sample was drawn 63 days after the first injection (of vaccine or placebo). An Ad26 vector was used to express Wuhan-strain SARS-CoV-2 spike as the vaccine. Produced via immunoSEQ multiplex PCR; TCRdb's table is partial and in-frame only. The sample shows 350,000 to 450,000 clones, 85% of them seen only once. Findings of the study overall: TCR breadth and depth estimates may have understated total T cell responses.

A note on this clone: Antigen unknown.

The length of the CDR3 is 16 residues. Trimming left V 1 base short and J 1 base short, with 13 bases between. CDR1 LNHDA and CDR2 SQIVND come from the germline V gene (reference sequence). This TCR derives from a person between 18 and 60 years old who received the Ad26.COV2.S COVID-19 vaccine or a placebo. The V call is TRBV19, the J call TRBJ1-1; D perhaps matches TRBD1 (6 bases). The specimen was peripheral blood, collected in a trial of Ad26.COV2.S vaccine versus placebo. The CDR3 nucleotides read TGTGCCAGTAGTATAGTTAAGGGGGTTGGGAACACTGAAGCTTTCTTT. Translating gives CASSIVKGVGNTEAFF.